The 28 T cell receptor beta chains below come from one sample, sequenced in a study of identical twins. TCRdb reprocessed the 5' RACE reads with MiXCR, giving one entry per CDR3 protein. Seen here are a few hundred thousand distinct CDR3 sequences, approximately 9.6% observed once, and the top ten hold approximately 3.2%. These data are also associated with another study on yellow fever vaccine responses in identical twins.

Sequenced material: PBMCs. These receptors came from a woman between 18 and 30 years old in good health.

V usage is TRBV7-6 and J usage is TRBJ2-1; the D gene is possibly TRBD1 (6 bases). Per germline, CDR1 SGHVS and CDR2 FNYEAQ. Trimming shortened V by 5 bases and J by 0 bases, and 14 bases separated the two germline ends. This CDR3 has 16 residues. The CDR3 reads CASSPTGLGSYNEQFF. The CDR3 DNA reads TGTGCCAGCAGCCCGACAGGACTGGGCTCCTACAATGAGCAGTTCTTC.

This clonotype appeared a few times. The chain employs TRBV5-6 and TRBJ2-2; D remains ambiguous. V lost 1 base and J lost 8, with 9 bases in between. CDR1 SGHDT and CDR2 YYEEEE come from the germline V gene. This CDR3 has 13 residues. The CDR3 spells CASSLSAQGELFF. The DNA for the CDR3 is TGTGCCAGCAGCTTGTCGGCTCAGGGGGAGCTGTTTTTT.

This clonotype was observed a handful of times. This chain connects TRBV19 to TRBJ1-2; 12 bases line up with TRBD1. Per the germline V gene, CDR1 is LNHDA and CDR2 is SQIVND (reference sequence). This CDR3 spans 16 amino acids. V lost 2 bases and J lost 6; bases outside the gene matches: 7. The CDR3 DNA reads TGTGCCAGTAGTATACGGCCGGGACAGGGGGCGCATGGCTACACCTTC. The encoded protein is CASSIRPGQGAHGYTF. Full variable domain (missing parts from reference TRBV19 and TRBJ1-2): DGGITQSPKYLFRKEGQNVTLSCEQNLNHDAMYWYRQDPGQGLRLIYYSQIVNDFQKGDIAEGYSVSREKKESFPLTVTSAQKNPTAFYLCASSIRPGQGAHGYTFGSGTRLTVV.

In this sample, this clonotype turned up many times. The chain couples TRBV27 to TRBJ1-3; D is undetermined. Trimming shortened V by 3 bases and J by 0 bases, and 6 bases separated the two germline ends. This CDR3 has 14 amino acids. CDR1 and CDR2 (germline): MNHEY, SMNVEV (reference sequence). CDR3 sequence: CASSFASSGNTIYF. CDR3 nucleotide sequence: TGTGCCAGCAGTTTTGCGAGCTCTGGAAACACCATATATTTT.

This clonotype was picked up many times. The chain carries TRBV10-3 and TRBJ1-5; D unclear. Germline values: CDR1 ENHRY, CDR2 SYGVKD. Trimming cost V 11 bases and J 6 bases, with 14 bases left between them. The CDR3 has 12 residues. The CDR3: CAPPWGRQPQHF. Written as DNA, the CDR3 is TGTGCCCCTCCTTGGGGTCGTCAGCCCCAGCATTTT.

This clonotype was counted between two and nine times. The rearrangement uses TRBV30 and TRBJ2-5; D ambiguous. Trimming stripped 3 bases from V and 3 bases from J, with 5 bases between. The CDR3 totals 11 residues. The germline V gene encodes CDR1 GTSNPN and CDR2 SVGIG (reference sequence). CDR3 in DNA: TGTGCCTGGAGCCCAGAAGAGACCCAGTACTTC. Translation: CAWSPEETQYF.

The chain couples TRBV6-1 to TRBJ2-3; 12 bases line up with TRBD2. The V and J ends lost 7 bases and 0 bases, in that order; junction bases with no gene match: 5. Germline lookup yields CDR1 MNHNS and CDR2 SASEGT. The CDR3 spans 16 residues. The CDR3 nucleotides read TGTGCCAGCACCCTAACTAGCGGGGGGAGCACAGATACGCAGTATTTT. Residues: CASTLTSGGSTDTQYF.

CDR3 bases: TGTGCCAGCAGTTTTGGGCGGGAGACTGAGCAGTTCTTC. This codes for CASSFGRETEQFF. The chain uses TRBV27 and TRBJ2-1; 7 bases agree with TRBD2. The CDR3 is 13 residues long. Germline lookup yields CDR1 MNHEY and CDR2 SMNVEV (reference sequence). J lost 9 bases, V lost 3 bases, and 5 bases had no gene match.

This clonotype has a count of ten or more. The chain recombines TRBV29-1 with TRBJ2-5; D could derive from TRBD1 or TRBD2 (5 bases each). The germline gives CDR1 SQVTM, CDR2 ANQGSEA. V dropped 4 bases and J dropped 5 bases, with 32 bases sitting between them. This CDR3 has 19 amino acids. The CDR3 bases are TGCAGCGTTGTTTTCTGGAAAACTCTGCTGGACGGGAAGGGGGAGACCCAGTACTTC. Its translation is CSVVFWKTLLDGKGETQYF.

The sample holds a few counts of this clonotype. The chain uses TRBV18 and TRBJ2-2; 8 bases line up with TRBD2. With V trimmed by 5 bases and J by 0 bases, 5 bases remained unmatched. The CDR3 has 16 amino acids. In germline, CDR1 is KGHSH, CDR2 LQKENI. The CDR3 nucleotides read TGTGCCAGCTCAATAAGCGGGGGAGCGAACACCGGGGAGCTGTTTTTT. The encoded protein is CASSISGGANTGELFF.

In this sample, this clonotype turned up many times. The V and J genes are TRBV7-2 and TRBJ2-7; the D gene is possibly TRBD2 (6 bases). Trimming removed 4 bases at V and 5 bases at J, with 15 bases between. CDR3 length: 14 amino acids. In germline, CDR1 is SGHTA, CDR2 FQGNSA. The CDR3 DNA sequence: TGTGCCAGCAGCTACCGGGACTCGGGAAACGAGCAGTACTTC. This sequence encodes CASSYRDSGNEQYF.

V gene TRBV7-3 combines with J gene TRBJ2-6; D not certain. This CDR3 comprises 14 residues. Per germline, CDR1 SGHTA and CDR2 FQGTGA. The V end was cut by 2 bases, the J end by 2 bases, with 4 bases between. CDR3 amino acids: CASSLGTGANVLTF. As DNA, the CDR3 is TGTGCCAGCAGCTTAGGAACTGGGGCCAACGTCCTGACTTTC.

The table lists this clonotype with a few counts. V usage is TRBV28 and J usage is TRBJ2-7, with no clear D. The V end was cut by 4 bases, the J end by 4 bases, with 11 bases between. In germline, CDR1 is MDHEN, CDR2 SYDVKM. The CDR3 spans 13 residues. The CDR3 DNA sequence: TGTGCCAGCAGTTCCGTCCCCACGTACGAGCAGTACTTC. Translated: CASSSVPTYEQYF. Variable domain in full (rest from reference TRBV28 and TRBJ2-7): DVKVTQSSRYLVKRTGEKVFLECVQDMDHENMFWYRQDPGLGLRLIYFSYDVKMKEKGDIPEGYSVSREKKERFSLILESASTNQTSMYLCASSSVPTYEQYFGPGTRLTVT.

This clonotype has a count of ten or more. This sequence joins TRBV29-1 and TRBJ2-3; TRBD1 matches at 8 bases. The V gene's germline CDR1 is SQVTM and CDR2 ANQGSEA. The CDR3 is made up of 15 amino acids. After removal of 4 bases from V and 4 bases from J, the junction contained 10 bases not matched to a gene. The CDR3 DNA is TGCAGCGTTGCGGAACCCAGGGGGCTTGCAGATACGCAGTATTTT. Protein sequence: CSVAEPRGLADTQYF.

This rearrangement joins TRBV4-3 to TRBJ2-7; either TRBD1 or TRBD2 may fit D (5 bases each). Per germline, CDR1 LGHNA and CDR2 YSLEER. V lost 3 bases and J lost 2, with 14 bases in between. The CDR3 runs to 15 residues. The CDR3 sequence: CASSQYRDGPYEQYF. DNA for the CDR3: TGCGCCAGCAGCCAGTACCGGGACGGGCCCTACGAGCAGTACTTC.

This chain uses TRBV6-1 with TRBJ2-6, with 8 bases fitting TRBD1. This CDR3 region has 17 residues. Germline loops: CDR1 MNHNS, CDR2 SASEGT. V lost 8 bases and J lost 0; bases outside the gene matches: 9. The CDR3 DNA sequence: TGTGCCAGCGCTATAGGGACAGGAAACTCTGGGGCCAACGTCCTGACTTTC. Translating gives CASAIGTGNSGANVLTF.

The rearrangement links TRBV20-1 to TRBJ2-5, with a weak D call TRBD1 (7 bases). Trimming left V 0 bases short and J 5 bases short, with 16 bases between. Germline lookup yields CDR1 DFQATT and CDR2 SNEGSKA (reference sequence). The CDR3 sequence is 15 residues long. The CDR3 DNA follows: TGCAGTGCTAGAGATCTGGAGGGGGCGTGGGAGACCCAGTACTTC. This translates into CSARDLEGAWETQYF.

Only a few counts were recorded for this clonotype. The chain combines TRBV20-1 with TRBJ2-7; D may be TRBD1 (6 bases). The CDR3 is 14 residues long. Between the trimmed V and J ends, which lost 0 bases and 0 bases, there was a span of 9 bases. Germline V gene sequence: CDR1 DFQATT, CDR2 SNEGSKA (reference sequence). CDR3 sequence (DNA): TGCAGTGCTAGAGATCGGGGACACTCCTACGAGCAGTACTTC. Encoded protein: CSARDRGHSYEQYF.

The table lists this clonotype with a few counts. The chain joins TRBV12-3 or TRBV12-4 to TRBJ1-1; D ambiguous. Trimming cost V 4 bases and J 10 bases, with 16 bases left between them. This CDR3 is built from 13 residues. The CDR3 protein is CASSYGRQSRAFF. CDR3 nucleotides: TGTGCCAGCAGTTACGGCAGGCAGTCAAGAGCTTTCTTT.

This chain joins TRBV14 and TRBJ2-7, with unresolved D. The CDR3 is made up of 14 amino acids. V lost 0 bases and J 3 bases, leaving 9 bases between the germline ends. Germline lookup yields CDR1 SGHDN and CDR2 FVKESK. The CDR3: CASSQDPGIYEQYF. DNA of the CDR3: TGTGCCAGCAGCCAAGATCCGGGCATCTACGAGCAGTACTTC. Drawing the rest from reference TRBV14 and TRBJ2-7, the complete variable domain is EAGVTQFPSHSVIEKGQTVTLRCDPISGHDNLYWYRRVMGKEIKFLLHFVKESKQDESGMPNNRFLAERTGGTYSTLKVQPAELEDSGVYFCASSQDPGIYEQYFGPGTRLTVT.

This clonotype was found many times. J is TRBJ1-1 and V is TRBV6-5; no clear D gene. Germline V gene data show CDR1 as MNHEY and CDR2 as SVGAGI. This CDR3 contains 15 residues. V was clipped by 0 bases and J by 1 base, with 9 bases between them. The CDR3 loop reads CASSYSRGANTEAFF. The CDR3 DNA sequence: TGTGCCAGCAGTTACTCTCGTGGCGCGAACACTGAAGCTTTCTTT.

This rearrangement joins TRBV3-1 to TRBJ2-3; 11 nucleotides agree with TRBD2. Germline V gives CDR1 LGHDT, CDR2 YNNKEL (reference sequence). The CDR3 is 15 residues long. V was clipped by 7 bases and J by 1 base; unmatched bases: 4. CDR3 coding DNA: TGTGCCAGCATGTCTAGCGGGGGGCGCACAGATACGCAGTATTTT. Encoded protein: CASMSSGGRTDTQYF.

The chain uses TRBV28 and TRBJ2-1; no reliable D call. This CDR3 is 14 amino acids long. The germline CDR1 and CDR2 sequences are MDHEN and SYDVKM. Between the trimmed V and J ends, which lost 11 bases and 0 bases, there was a span of 14 bases. The CDR3: CASLERSSYNEQFF. The CDR3 DNA reads TGTGCCTCCCTCGAGCGAAGCTCCTACAATGAGCAGTTCTTC.

This clonotype was counted ten times or more. The rearrangement links TRBV6-1 to TRBJ2-1, with 8 positions matching TRBD2. The CDR3 consists of 16 residues. Germline CDR1 and CDR2: MNHNS and SASEGT. V dropped 5 bases and J dropped 5; count of bases not matched to a gene: 11. Here the CDR3 DNA reads TGTGCCAGCAGTAGAGTGGTGGGGACTAGTCACAATGAGCAGTTCTTC. Translated: CASSRVVGTSHNEQFF.

This clonotype was recorded a few times. The CDR3 is CASSVGGFPGNTIYF. The CDR3, as DNA: TGTGCCAGCAGCGTAGGGGGGTTTCCTGGAAACACCATATATTTT. The chain joins TRBV9 to TRBJ1-3; tentatively, D is TRBD1 (5 bases). In germline, CDR1 is SGDLS, CDR2 YYNGEE. Trimming pared 0 bases from V and 2 bases from J, leaving 9 bases between. This CDR3 has 15 amino acids. Full variable domain (missing parts from reference TRBV9 and TRBJ1-3): DSGVTQTPKHLITATGQRVTLRCSPRSGDLSVYWYQQSLDQGLQFLIQYYNGEERAKGNILERFSAQQFPDLHSELNLSSLELGDSALYFCASSVGGFPGNTIYFGEGSWLTVV.

The V call is TRBV12-3 or TRBV12-4, the J call TRBJ2-5; possibly TRBD1 for D (6 bases). This CDR3 contains 16 residues. The V end lost 6 bases, the J end lost 1 base, and 18 bases lay between the germline ends. The CDR3 region has the DNA TGTGCCAGCAGAGTAAGAAACCGGGACATCCAAGAGACCCAGTACTTC. This translates into CASRVRNRDIQETQYF.

This clonotype showed up just a few times. V and J are TRBV7-6 and TRBJ2-7, with D possibly TRBD1 on 6 matching bases. Looked up from germline, CDR1 is SGHVS and CDR2 is FNYEAQ. The CDR3 loop spans 15 amino acids. V shed 5 bases and J shed 2 bases, with 16 bases lying between them. CDR3: CASSPETGSTYEQYF. The CDR3 nucleotides are TGTGCCAGCAGCCCCGAGACAGGTTCTACCTACGAGCAGTACTTC. The complete variable domain, with remaining parts taken from reference TRBV7-6 and TRBJ2-7, reads GAGVSQSPRYKVTKRGQDVALRCDPISGHVSLYWYRQALGQGPEFLTYFNYEAQQDKSGLPNDRFSAERPEGSISTLTIQRTEQRDSAMYRCASSPETGSTYEQYFGPGTRLTVT.

This chain joins TRBV6-4 and TRBJ2-3, with D possibly TRBD2 on 5 matching bases. Germline CDR1 reads MRHNA; CDR2 reads SNTAGT. V was trimmed by 0 bases and J by 7 bases, leaving 5 bases between them. The CDR3 extends over 12 amino acids. The CDR3, as DNA: TGTGCCAGCAGTGACTCGACTAATACGCAGTATTTT. It is translated as CASSDSTNTQYF.